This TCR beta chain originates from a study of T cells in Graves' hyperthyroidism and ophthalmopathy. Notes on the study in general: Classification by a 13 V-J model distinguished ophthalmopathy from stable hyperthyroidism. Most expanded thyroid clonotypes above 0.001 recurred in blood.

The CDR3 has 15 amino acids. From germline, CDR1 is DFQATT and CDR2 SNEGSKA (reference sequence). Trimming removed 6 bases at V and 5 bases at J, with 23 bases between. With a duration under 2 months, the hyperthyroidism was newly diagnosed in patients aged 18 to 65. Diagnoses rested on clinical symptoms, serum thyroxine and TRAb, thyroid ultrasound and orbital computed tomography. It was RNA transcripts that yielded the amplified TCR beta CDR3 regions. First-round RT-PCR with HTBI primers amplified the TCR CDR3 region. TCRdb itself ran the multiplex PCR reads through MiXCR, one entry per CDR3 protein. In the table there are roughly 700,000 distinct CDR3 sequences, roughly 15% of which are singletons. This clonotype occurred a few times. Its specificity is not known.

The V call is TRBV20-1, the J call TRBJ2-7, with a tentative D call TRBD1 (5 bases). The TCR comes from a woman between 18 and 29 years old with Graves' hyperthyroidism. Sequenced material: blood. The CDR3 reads CSAGGQGSHRDEQYF. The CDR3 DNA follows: TGCAGTGCGGGTGGGCAGGGAAGCCATCGAGACGAGCAGTACTTC.